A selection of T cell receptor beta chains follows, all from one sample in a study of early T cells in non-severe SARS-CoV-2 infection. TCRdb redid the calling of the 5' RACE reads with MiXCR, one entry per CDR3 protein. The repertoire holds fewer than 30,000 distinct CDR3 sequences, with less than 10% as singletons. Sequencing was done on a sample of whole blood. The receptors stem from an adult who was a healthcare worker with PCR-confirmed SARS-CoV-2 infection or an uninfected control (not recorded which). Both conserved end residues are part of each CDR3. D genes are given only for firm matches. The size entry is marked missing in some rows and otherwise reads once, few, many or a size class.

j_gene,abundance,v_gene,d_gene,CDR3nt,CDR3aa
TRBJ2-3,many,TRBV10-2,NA,TGCGCCAGCAGTGATCCGATGAATACGCAGTATTTT,CASSDPMNTQYF
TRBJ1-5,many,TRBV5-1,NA,TGCGCCAGCAGCTTGGACAACCTAAGCAATCAGCCCCAGCATTTT,CASSLDNLSNQPQHF
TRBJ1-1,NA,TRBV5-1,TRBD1,TGCGCCAGCAGCTTGAGCGGGACAGGAGCTTTCTTT,CASSLSGTGAFF
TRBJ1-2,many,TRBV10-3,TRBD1,TGTGCCATCACCCCGGGACAGGACTATGGCTACACCTTC,CAITPGQDYGYTF
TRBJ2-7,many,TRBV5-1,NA,TGCGCCAGCAGCTTGGCCGGGACGGCTGTTTACTACGAGCAGTACTTC,CASSLAGTAVYYEQYF
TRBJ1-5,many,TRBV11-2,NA,TGTGCCAGCAGCTTGGATGGAACTAATCAGCCCCAGCATTTT,CASSLDGTNQPQHF
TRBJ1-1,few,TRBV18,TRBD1,TGTGCCAGCTCACCAGAGACAGGGGACCGGCGTAAAAGAACTGAAGCTTTCTTT,CASSPETGDRRKRTEAFF
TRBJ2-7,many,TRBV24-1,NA,TGTGCCACCAGTGTTTCAGGGGCCTACGAGCAGTACTTC,CATSVSGAYEQYF
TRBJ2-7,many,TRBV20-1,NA,TGCAGTGTTCGGCGCTTGTGGCCCTACGAGCAGTACTTC,CSVRRLWPYEQYF
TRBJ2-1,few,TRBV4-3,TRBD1,TGCGCCAGCAGCCAAGATCGACAGGGGTACAATGAGCAGTTCTTC,CASSQDRQGYNEQFF
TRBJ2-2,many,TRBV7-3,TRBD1,TGTGCCAGCAGCTTAAATGGACAGGGTACAGCCGGGGAGCTGTTTTTT,CASSLNGQGTAGELFF
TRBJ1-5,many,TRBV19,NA,TGTGCCAGTAATGTTGGGATTAGCAATCAGCCCCAGCATTTT,CASNVGISNQPQHF
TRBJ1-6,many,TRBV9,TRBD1,TGTGCCAGCAGCGTTACAGGGGGTAATTCACCCCTCCACTTT,CASSVTGGNSPLHF
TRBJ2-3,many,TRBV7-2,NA,TGTGCCAGCAGCTTACTGCTAAATCCCACAGATACGCAGTATTTT,CASSLLLNPTDTQYF
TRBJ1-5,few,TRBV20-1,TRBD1,TGCAGTGCCAGAACGACAGGGGCACGCCCGTATAGCAATCAGCCCCAGCATTTT,CSARTTGARPYSNQPQHF
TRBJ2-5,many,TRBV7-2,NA,TGTGCCAGCAGCCGCAATCAAGAGACCCAGTACTTC,CASSRNQETQYF
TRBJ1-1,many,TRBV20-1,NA,TGCAGTGCTAGAGATCCGGGAGGGTCGAAGGGGACTGAAGCTTTCTTT,CSARDPGGSKGTEAFF
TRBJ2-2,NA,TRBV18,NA,TGTGCCAGCTCAGTCGACAGGCCCACCGGGGAGCTGTTTTTT,CASSVDRPTGELFF